The 17 T cell receptor beta chains in this list originate from one sample, sequenced in a study of regulatory T cells in long-lasting Graves disease. Time point here: newly diagnosed GD, antithyroid drugs for less than 3 months. PBMC-extracted RNA yielded the TCR library. iRepertoire HTBI primers and Arm-PCR of CDR3 regions built TCR beta libraries. TCRdb passed the multiplex PCR reads through MiXCR, listing each CDR3 protein once. The sample shows 370,000 or so distinct CDR3 sequences, 16% of them seen only once. These data were also filed under a second study, of T cells in Graves' hyperthyroidism and ophthalmopathy.

The specimen comprised peripheral blood mononuclear cells (PBMCs), sampled at new diagnosis, from a patient treated with antithyroid drugs. The receptors derive from a woman aged 18 to 35 with Graves disease.

This clonotype was picked up a small number of times. This sequence joins TRBV28 and TRBJ2-1, with 9 bases identical to TRBD2. Trimming cost V 8 bases and J 10 bases; bases outside gene matches: 6. This CDR3 spans 12 amino acids. The germline V gene encodes CDR1 MDHEN and CDR2 SYDVKM. The CDR3 sequence is CASGAGGFEQFF. The CDR3 DNA is TGTGCCAGCGGGGCGGGGGGGTTCGAGCAGTTCTTC.

This clonotype was counted between two and nine times. Here the CDR3 DNA reads TGTGCCAGCAGTACCGGGGCTAGCGGGAGTAGTGAGACCCAGTACTTC. This gives the protein CASSTGASGSSETQYF. The chain is built from TRBV6-1 and TRBJ2-5; 10 positions agree with TRBD2. CDR3 length: 16 amino acids. Trimming took 5 bases from V and 5 from J; bases not matched to a gene: 11. Germline V gene lookup returns CDR1 MNHNS and CDR2 SASEGT.

This clonotype was recorded many times. V and J are TRBV27 and TRBJ2-1; 9 nucleotides line up with TRBD2. The CDR3 loop spans 15 amino acids. Per germline, CDR1 MNHEY and CDR2 SMNVEV (reference sequence). The J segment lost 5 bases and the V segment lost 6 bases, leaving 8 bases of the junction unmatched. For the CDR3, the DNA is TGTGCCAGCAGGTCCCTAGCGGGGACTAACAATGAGCAGTTCTTC. Translated, it gives CASRSLAGTNNEQFF.

This clonotype was seen many times. The chain links TRBV6-2 or TRBV6-3 to TRBJ1-1, with TRBD1 matching over 11 bases. Germline lookup yields CDR1 MNHEY and CDR2 SVGEGT. The CDR3 contains 21 residues. V dropped 0 bases and J dropped 6; count of bases not matched to a gene: 21. The CDR3 bases are TGTGCCAGCAGTTACTCGGCCCCGGGGACAGGGGGGATTGGAGTCAGGGCTGAAGCTTTCTTT. As protein: CASSYSAPGTGGIGVRAEAFF.

This chain connects TRBV12-3 or TRBV12-4 to TRBJ1-3, with D possibly matching TRBD1 (6 bases). CDR3 length: 14 amino acids. Trimming pared 6 bases from V and 0 bases from J, leaving 9 bases between. The CDR3 loop is CASRRTASGNTIYF. CDR3 coding DNA: TGTGCCAGCAGGAGGACAGCCTCTGGAAACACCATATATTTT.

As regards this clonotype: This may be a read error, as it is one base from a much larger clone. This chain uses TRBV20-1 with TRBJ2-1; a possible D gene is TRBD2 (6 bases). Germline values: CDR1 DFQATT, CDR2 SNEGSKA (reference sequence). This CDR3 is built from 15 residues. Here the CDR3 reads CSALDGLASYNDQFF. In DNA, the CDR3 is TGCAGTGCTCTGGACGGGCTAGCGTCCTACAATGATCAGTTCTTC.

The table lists this clonotype with a few counts. This CDR3 is CASSGSLGNTIYF. The CDR3 coding sequence is TGTGCCAGCAGCGGAAGCCTTGGAAACACCATATATTTT. The rearrangement joins TRBV12-3 or TRBV12-4 to TRBJ1-3; D call uncertain. The CDR3 extends over 13 amino acids. Deletions cut 6 bases from V and 3 bases from J, with 9 bases between.

This clonotype was seen at least ten times. The rearrangement uses TRBV20-1 and TRBJ2-1; maybe TRBD2 (6 bases). Germline CDR1 reads DFQATT; CDR2 reads SNEGSKA (reference sequence). This CDR3 region has 15 residues. Trimming shortened V by 0 bases and J by 5 bases, and 14 bases separated the two germline ends. The CDR3 sequence: CSARDTREAHNEQFF. CDR3 bases: TGCAGTGCTAGAGATACAAGGGAGGCACACAATGAGCAGTTCTTC.

This clonotype has only a few counts. The chain has TRBV20-1 and TRBJ2-7; no clear D. This CDR3 spans 13 amino acids. Trimming cost V 3 bases and J 0 bases, with 9 bases left between them. The germline V gene encodes CDR1 DFQATT and CDR2 SNEGSKA (reference sequence). CDR3 loop: CSARVESSYEQYF. The CDR3 nucleotides are TGCAGTGCTAGGGTAGAGAGCTCCTACGAGCAGTACTTC.

This clonotype showed up many times. The chain carries TRBV18 and TRBJ1-2; the D is unclear. Germline V gene sequence: CDR1 KGHSH, CDR2 LQKENI. Trimming stripped 0 bases from V and 2 bases from J, with 10 bases between. This CDR3 is built from 15 residues. CDR3 DNA sequence: TGTGCCAGCTCACCACCGGAGATATTCAACTATGGCTACACCTTC. It specifies CASSPPEIFNYGYTF.

This clonotype was detected ten times or more. The V and J genes are TRBV28 and TRBJ2-1; D gene unclear. Germline CDR1 MDHEN, CDR2 SYDVKM. Trimming pared 6 bases from V and 8 bases from J, leaving 14 bases between. CDR3 length: 13 residues. The CDR3 loop reads CASSNLLGYEQFF. DNA for the CDR3: TGTGCCAGCAGCAATCTCCTTGGCTATGAGCAGTTCTTC.

A note on this clonotype: This could be a read error, since a much larger clone is one nucleotide away. The J gene is TRBJ2-2, the V gene TRBV7-9; TRBD2 agrees at 9 bases. The CDR3 totals 18 residues. V shed 7 bases, J shed 4 bases, and the junction held 16 bases outside the gene matches. Germline-derived CDR1 and CDR2 are SEHNR and FQNEAQ (reference sequence). This CDR3 is CASTPRDSGSSGTGELFF. CDR3 nucleotides: TGTGCCAGCACCCCGCGGGATAGCGGGAGTTCGGGCACCGGGGAGCTGTTTTTT.

This clonotype has just a few counts. The V and J genes are TRBV20-1 and TRBJ1-2; possibly TRBD1 for D (6 bases). V was shortened by 2 bases and J by 4 bases, with 11 bases between the two germline ends. The CDR3 consists of 13 residues. Germline CDR1 is DFQATT and CDR2 is SNEGSKA (reference sequence). Written as DNA, the CDR3 is TGCAGTGCTAGATCCTCAGGGGCCTATGGCTACACCTTC. As protein: CSARSSGAYGYTF.

Concerning this clonotype: This may arise from a read error, as a much more abundant clone is one base away. V is TRBV20-1 and J is TRBJ2-1; the D gene is possibly TRBD2 (5 bases). This CDR3 contains 15 residues. Germline values: CDR1 DFQATT, CDR2 SNEGSKA (reference sequence). Trimming took 4 bases from V and 1 from J, leaving 14 bases between them. The CDR3 is CSAKILVASYNEQFF. The CDR3, as DNA: TGCAGTGCTAAGATACTAGTGGCTTCCTACAATGAGCAGTTCTTC.

This clonotype appeared many times. V is TRBV7-8 and J is TRBJ2-3, with 15 bases fitting TRBD2. Germline CDR1 is SGHVS and CDR2 is FQNEAQ. The CDR3 loop spans 18 amino acids. V was clipped by 1 base and J by 7 bases; unmatched bases: 9. This CDR3 reads CASSLVGGTSGGLNTQYF. CDR3 DNA: TGTGCCAGCAGCTTAGTTGGCGGGACTAGCGGGGGGCTCAATACGCAGTATTTT.

This clonotype was found many times. The rearrangement links TRBV28 to TRBJ1-1; D is ambiguous. The CDR3 spans 18 residues. Germline CDR1 reads MDHEN; CDR2 reads SYDVKM. Trimming stripped 2 bases from V and 0 bases from J, with 19 bases between. CDR3 coding DNA: TGTGCCAGCAGTTTAGGCAGACCCACTCAACACATGAACACTGAAGCTTTCTTT. Its protein product is CASSLGRPTQHMNTEAFF. Using reference TRBV28 and TRBJ1-1 for the parts outside the CDR3, the full variable domain is DVKVTQSSRYLVKRTGEKVFLECVQDMDHENMFWYRQDPGLGLRLIYFSYDVKMKEKGDIPEGYSVSREKKERFSLILESASTNQTSMYLCASSLGRPTQHMNTEAFFGQGTRLTVV.

This clonotype has just a few counts. The CDR3 DNA is TGTGCCAGCAGCGTTCATCAGGGGGCGACCACAGATACGCAGTATTTT. It translates to CASSVHQGATTDTQYF. The rearrangement links TRBV9 to TRBJ2-3, with TRBD1 matching 8 bases. Germline trimming cut 2 bases from V and 2 bases from J; bases unmatched to any gene: 7. Germline CDR1 is SGDLS and CDR2 is YYNGEE. There are 16 residues in the CDR3.